This is a list of T cell receptor beta chains from one sample in a study of T cell responses to AZD1222 COVID-19 vaccine. TCRdb keeps only in-frame clones here, not all; method: immunoSEQ multiplex PCR. The sample consists of more than 75,000 clones, just over 90% of them appearing once. Sequenced material: peripheral blood, taken on day 0 of AZD1222 vaccination. Receptors were obtained from an adult in good health. CDR3s leave out the opening cysteine and the closing phenylalanine or tryptophan. Fields, in order: V gene, CDR3 protein.

>TRBV28
ASSFWAGNTEAF
>TRBV18
ASSPPGAPGPLDEQF
>TRBV6-2/TRBV6-3
ASSQSLGGAYEQY
>TRBV27
ASSQGTGLDNEQF
>TRBV6-6
ASSYDHRVWGYT
>TRBV3-1/TRBV3-2
ASSQRKGAPYGYT
>TRBV27
ASSLPPKIETQY
>TRBV7-6
ASSLGSLAGFQETQY
>TRBV12-3/TRBV12-4
ASSNRDTEAF
>TRBV7-8
ASSSDLAYEQY